This is a list of T cell receptor beta chains from one sample in a study of blood T cell repertoires in COVID-19. Assay: immunoSEQ multiplex PCR; the TCRdb copy retains only in-frame clones and omits some. Of 390,000 or so clones listed, 85% to 90% are singletons. The specimen was PBMCs or T cells enriched from blood (not recorded which). Receptors were obtained from a man between 18 and 35 years old who had recovered from COVID-19. Both conserved end residues are part of each CDR3. Fields, in order: V gene, clone size, D gene, J gene, CDR3 protein, CDR3 DNA. A D gene is named only where the DNA matches it firmly. Not every row has a clone size; where given, it reads once, few, many or a size class.

TRBV3-1/TRBV3-2	once	-	TRBJ1-5	CASSQDVVQPQHF	TGTGCCAGCAGCCAAGATGTCGTCCAGCCCCAGCATTTT
TRBV2	-	TRBD1	TRBJ2-2	CASIVGQANTGELFF	TGTGCCAGCATCGTGGGACAGGCGAACACCGGGGAGCTGTTTTTT
TRBV19	-	TRBD2	TRBJ2-3	CASSGIAGGSTDTQYF	TGTGCCAGTAGCGGTATAGCGGGGGGTAGCACAGATACGCAGTATTTT
TRBV5-4	-	TRBD1	TRBJ1-1	CASRGAGQGADGAFF	TGTGCCAGTAGGGGGGCCGGACAGGGGGCGGATGGTGCTTTCTTT
TRBV2	-	-	TRBJ2-7	CATMVGTQGTSYEQYF	TGTGCCACCATGGTGGGAACACAGGGGACTTCCTACGAGCAGTACTTC
TRBV24-1	-	-	TRBJ2-7	CATSDSGDYEQYF	TGTGCCACCAGTGATTCGGGGGACTACGAGCAGTACTTC
TRBV27	-	TRBD2	TRBJ2-5	CASSPGLAGANFQETQYF	TGTGCCAGCAGTCCGGGACTAGCGGGAGCTAATTTCCAAGAGACCCAGTACTTC
TRBV7-2	-	-	TRBJ1-2	CASSPSGGINYGYTF	TGTGCCAGCAGCCCAAGTGGAGGGATAAACTATGGCTACACCTTC
TRBV7-2	-	TRBD2	TRBJ2-3	CASSSGLGDTQYF	TGTGCCAGCAGCTCCGGACTAGGAGATACGCAGTATTTT
TRBV7-8	-	-	TRBJ1-1	CASSLEGQGEAFF	TGTGCCAGCAGCTTAGAGGGCCAGGGAGAAGCTTTCTTT
TRBV7-2	-	TRBD2	TRBJ2-5	CASSFGLAGGETQYF	TGTGCCAGCAGCTTCGGACTAGCGGGAGGGGAGACCCAGTACTTC
TRBV15	-	-	TRBJ1-1	CATSRGGGYTEAFF	TGTGCCACCAGCCGGGGGGGCGGATACACTGAAGCTTTCTTT
TRBV5-1	-	-	TRBJ1-1	CASSLVAGSSTEAFF	TGCGCCAGCAGCTTGGTGGCGGGAAGTAGCACTGAAGCTTTCTTT
TRBV3-1/TRBV3-2	once	-	TRBJ1-6	CASTQSGGDNSPLHF	TGTGCCAGCACCCAGTCCGGGGGAGATAATTCACCCCTCCACTTT
TRBV7-9	-	-	TRBJ1-1	CASSLIPGAEAFF	TGTGCCAGCAGTCTTATACCGGGGGCTGAAGCTTTCTTT
TRBV9	-	TRBD1	TRBJ1-6	CASSARTGNSPLHF	TGTGCCAGCAGCGCCCGGACAGGGAATTCACCCCTCCACTTT
TRBV27	-	-	TRBJ2-7	CASSLSGENYEQYF	TGTGCCAGCAGTTTATCGGGCGAAAACTACGAGCAGTACTTC
TRBV3-1/TRBV3-2	-	-	TRBJ1-5	CASSWGRGNQPQHF	TGTGCCAGCAGTTGGGGCAGGGGCAATCAGCCCCAGCATTTT
TRBV7-8	-	-	TRBJ2-2	CASSPMSERGELFF	TGTGCCAGCAGCCCGATGAGCGAGCGCGGGGAGCTGTTTTTT
TRBV24-1	once	-	TRBJ1-2	CATSAGHHVPHGYTF	TGTGCCACCAGTGCGGGACACCATGTACCCCATGGCTACACCTTC
TRBV10-3	-	TRBD2	TRBJ2-3	CAISETRTSGNTDTQYF	TGTGCCATCAGTGAGACTCGGACTAGCGGAAACACAGATACGCAGTATTTT
TRBV5-1	-	TRBD2	TRBJ2-5	CASQVMGLPTGGETQYF	TGCGCCAGCCAAGTGATGGGACTACCCACAGGCGGAGAGACCCAGTACTTC
TRBV13	-	TRBD1	TRBJ1-2	CASSIQGTNYGYTF	TGTGCCAGCAGCATACAGGGGACTAACTATGGCTACACCTTC
TRBV19	-	TRBD1	TRBJ2-7	CASSAADRGEQYF	TGTGCCAGTAGTGCAGCGGACAGGGGCGAGCAGTACTTC